This T cell receptor beta chain was identified in a study of OX40 agonist ivuxolimab in advanced cancers. Findings of the study overall: Those patients achieving a partial response at 0.1-3.0 mg/kg showed among the lowest clonal expansion. CD8+ T cells averaged more expanded clones than CD4+.

Patients were ineligible given autoimmune disease history or systemic immunosuppression. As regards this clone: Antigen: not known.

Germline CDR1 and CDR2: SEHNR and FQNEAQ (reference sequence). Trimming took off 1 base at V and 2 bases at J, with 12 bases between the two ends. The CDR3 is 15 amino acids. Profiled with immunoSEQ multiplex PCR; TCRdb holds only in-frame clones, not every one. This table holds approximately 76,000 clones, about 89% found once. Sequencing used CD4+ or CD8+ T cells sorted from blood, obtained in a trial of the OX40 agonist ivuxolimab. The source of this sequence is an adult with an advanced solid tumor such as melanoma, head and neck, liver or kidney cancer. The gene calls are TRBV7-9 and TRBJ2-7; D is unclear. As DNA, the CDR3 is TGTGCCAGCAGCTTAGGTGCGACTTTTACCTACGAGCAGTACTTC. Encoded protein: CASSLGATFTYEQYF.